The next 32 T cell receptor beta chains were all read from a single sample in a study of cytomegalovirus exposure and HLA in healthy donors. The PCR ran on 60 Vbeta and 13 Jbeta primers. The protocol was immunoSEQ multiplex PCR, while the TCRdb copy is restricted to in-frame clones and leaves out a portion. The sample lists more than 80,000 clones; approximately 84% were seen once. The sample comprised PBMCs. The receptors here all came from a girl under 10 years old in good health and CMV-seropositive.

This clone was found once. This rearrangement joins TRBV4-1 to TRBJ1-1; possibly TRBD1 for D (6 bases). The CDR3 sequence is 12 residues long. Trimming took off 4 bases at V and 4 bases at J, with 7 bases between the two ends. CDR1 is MGHRA and CDR2 is YSYEKL in the germline V gene. The CDR3 loop is CASSRGGTEAFF. CDR3 nucleotide sequence: TGCGCCAGCAGCCGAGGGGGCACTGAAGCTTTCTTT.

This chain uses TRBV6-6 with TRBJ2-5; D perhaps matches TRBD1 (5 bases). Germline assignment: CDR1 MNHNY and CDR2 SVGAGI (reference sequence). The CDR3 length is 13 residues. V lost 6 bases, J lost 2 bases, and 10 bases lay in between. The CDR3 spells CASRPPGQETQYF. CDR3 coding DNA: TGTGCCAGCAGACCTCCAGGGCAAGAGACCCAGTACTTC.

This clone is a singleton in its sample. The chain is built from TRBV10-1 and TRBJ1-5; D gene uncertain. Germline CDR1 is WNHNN and CDR2 is SYGVQD (reference sequence). CDR3 length: 17 residues. V was trimmed by 1 base and J by 5 bases, leaving 18 bases between them. As DNA, the CDR3 is TGCGCCAGCAGTGAGTATGGTCCAAGTCTGGGCTATCAGCCCCAGCATTTT. Protein product: CASSEYGPSLGYQPQHF.

This sequence joins TRBV7-7 and TRBJ2-7; unclear D gene. There are 13 residues in the CDR3. Germline V gene data show CDR1 as SSHAT and CDR2 as FNYEAQ (reference sequence). Trimming removed 2 bases from V and 6 bases from J, with 11 bases in between. In DNA, the CDR3 is TGTGCCAGCAGCTTACTCGGTTCGCTCGAGCAGTACTTC. Its translation: CASSLLGSLEQYF.

This rearrangement joins TRBV2 to TRBJ2-1, with D possibly TRBD2 on 5 matching bases. V shed 5 bases and J shed 1 base, with 12 bases lying between them. The CDR3 length is 15 residues. The germline CDR1 and CDR2 sequences are SNHLY and FYNNEI. Here the CDR3 DNA reads TGTGCCAGCAGTCTGTACGGGGAGTCCTACAATGAGCAGTTCTTC. Translation: CASSLYGESYNEQFF.

This chain's CDR3 is CASSSRRSNTGELFF. As DNA, the CDR3 is TGTGCCAGCAGCTCCAGGAGGTCGAACACCGGGGAGCTGTTTTTT. The chain couples TRBV7-2 to TRBJ2-2, with TRBD2 as a possible D gene (5 bases). The V gene lost 4 bases and the J gene lost 0 bases, with 9 bases spanning the gap. The CDR3 has 15 residues. Germline V lookup: CDR1 SGHTA, CDR2 FQGNSA. Filled out from reference TRBV7-2 and TRBJ2-2, the complete variable domain reads GAGVSQSPSNKVTEKGKDVELRCDPISGHTALYWYRQSLGQGLEFLIYFQGNSAPDKSGLPSDRFSAERTGGSVSTLTIQRTQQEDSAVYLCASSSRRSNTGELFFGEGSRLTVL.

The gene calls are TRBV28 and TRBJ2-4; the D gene is possibly TRBD1 (6 bases). Germline loops: CDR1 MDHEN, CDR2 SYDVKM. The V and J ends lost 7 bases and 1 base respectively, with 14 bases between them. CDR3 size: 15 residues. CDR3 protein: CASTLRGEAKNIQYF. For the CDR3, the DNA is TGTGCCAGCACCCTCAGGGGCGAGGCCAAAAACATTCAGTACTTC. The entire variable domain, with the rest obtained from reference TRBV28 and TRBJ2-4, is as follows: DVKVTQSSRYLVKRTGEKVFLECVQDMDHENMFWYRQDPGLGLRLIYFSYDVKMKEKGDIPEGYSVSREKKERFSLILESASTNQTSMYLCASTLRGEAKNIQYFGAGTRLSVL.

The chain joins TRBV2 to TRBJ2-4; TRBD1 agrees at 9 bases. V lost 8 bases and J lost 7; bases outside the gene matches: 12. The CDR3 runs 15 residues. Germline V gives CDR1 SNHLY, CDR2 FYNNEI. CDR3 sequence (DNA): TGTGCCAGCGGCCCCCCCGGGACAGGGCTCAACATTCAGTACTTC. This translates into CASGPPGTGLNIQYF. The variable domain in full, completed from reference TRBV2 and TRBJ2-4, reads EPEVTQTPSHQVTQMGQEVILRCVPISNHLYFYWYRQILGQKVEFLVSFYNNEISEKSEIFDDQFSVERPDGSNFTLKIRSTKLEDSAMYFCASGPPGTGLNIQYFGAGTRLSVL.

The chain has TRBV2 and TRBJ1-5, with 9 bases fitting TRBD1. The junction had 5 bases not matched to a gene; V was cut back by 4 bases and J by 7 bases. This CDR3 comprises 14 residues. Germline V gene data show CDR1 as SNHLY and CDR2 as FYNNEI. The CDR3 coding sequence is TGTGCCAGCAGTGGTAGGGACAGGGACCAGCCCCAGCATTTT. Protein sequence: CASSGRDRDQPQHF.

V gene TRBV7-2 combines with J gene TRBJ2-5; 7 bases match TRBD2. The CDR3 covers 16 residues. Losses at the gene ends were 1 base for V and 5 bases for J; bases not matched to a gene: 10. From germline, CDR1 is SGHTA and CDR2 FQGNSA. The CDR3 bases are TGTGCCAGCAGCTTAGTAGCGGGTATGGCTGTGGAGACCCAGTACTTC. This translates into CASSLVAGMAVETQYF.

The V and J genes are TRBV5-4 and TRBJ2-2; D is possibly TRBD1 (7 bases). The germline V gene encodes CDR1 SGHNT and CDR2 YYREEE (reference sequence). Trimming took 3 bases from V and 2 from J, leaving 11 bases between them. The CDR3 sequence is 15 residues long. CDR3: CASSWGDSNTGELFF. In DNA, the CDR3 is TGTGCCAGCAGCTGGGGGGACAGCAACACCGGGGAGCTGTTTTTT.

This sequence joins TRBV28 and TRBJ1-2, with D tentatively TRBD1 (6 bases). Germline CDR1 reads MDHEN; CDR2 reads SYDVKM. The CDR3 has 14 residues. The ends were cut back, 6 bases at V and 4 bases at J, with 15 bases in the middle. CDR3 residues: CASSRTALRYGYTF. Written as DNA, the CDR3 is TGTGCCAGCAGCAGGACAGCCCTTCGCTATGGCTACACCTTC.

The chain combines TRBV27 with TRBJ2-1, with 11 positions matching TRBD2. This CDR3 comprises 15 residues. CDR1 is MNHEY and CDR2 is SMNVEV in the germline V gene (reference sequence). V shed 2 bases and J 7 bases; nucleotides not matched to a gene: 4. CDR3 residues: CASSLGTSGQNEQFF. CDR3 in DNA: TGTGCCAGCAGTTTAGGGACTAGCGGACAAAATGAGCAGTTCTTC.

This chain uses TRBV10-1 with TRBJ2-1, with no clear D. Germline CDR1 is WNHNN and CDR2 is SYGVQD (reference sequence). This CDR3 comprises 12 residues. V shed 3 bases and J shed 10 bases, with 10 bases lying between them. In DNA form, the CDR3 reads TGCGCCAGCAGTGACCCGTTGGCCGAGCAGTTCTTC. It specifies CASSDPLAEQFF.

This chain uses TRBV11-2 with TRBJ2-7, with 7 bases fitting TRBD2. Germline loops: CDR1 SGHAT, CDR2 FQNNGV. This CDR3 spans 15 amino acids. V gave up 4 bases and J gave up 5 bases; unmatched junction bases: 11. CDR3 region: CASSSLPPSGHEQYF. CDR3 DNA: TGTGCCAGCAGCTCCCTCCCCCCTAGCGGACACGAGCAGTACTTC.

This rearrangement joins TRBV2 to TRBJ2-7, with TRBD1 as a possible D gene (5 bases). CDR1 and CDR2 from the germline V gene are SNHLY and FYNNEI. Trimming took off 7 bases at V and 0 bases at J, with 13 bases between the two ends. This CDR3 has 14 residues. CDR3 loop: CASTPTASSYEQYF. CDR3 nucleotides: TGTGCCAGCACGCCGACAGCGAGCTCCTACGAGCAGTACTTC.

The genes are TRBV7-9 and TRBJ2-1; D is perhaps TRBD2 (6 bases). Germline lookup yields CDR1 SEHNR and CDR2 FQNEAQ (reference sequence). The ends were cut back, 0 bases at V and 1 base at J, with 7 bases in the middle. This CDR3 is 15 amino acids long. The DNA for the CDR3 is TGTGCCAGCAGCTTAGCCGGGACTTCCTACAATGAGCAGTTCTTC. This sequence encodes CASSLAGTSYNEQFF. Full variable domain (outside the CDR3, taken from reference TRBV7-9 and TRBJ2-1): DTGVSQNPRHKITKRGQNVTFRCDPISEHNRLYWYRQTLGQGPEFLTYFQNEAQLEKSRLLSDRFSAERPKGSFSTLEIQRTEQGDSAMYLCASSLAGTSYNEQFFGPGTRLTVL.

This clone has a handful of counts. The chain is built from TRBV25-1 and TRBJ1-2, with D unresolved. This CDR3 has 14 residues. CDR1 MGHDK and CDR2 SYGVNS come from the germline V gene. Trimming took off 5 bases at V and 8 bases at J, with 18 bases between the two ends. The CDR3 DNA reads TGTGCCAGCAGTCTAACGGCGGGTTTGGGCGGCTACACCTTC. Encoded protein: CASSLTAGLGGYTF.

This chain uses TRBV4-2 with TRBJ2-2; TRBD1 agrees at 8 bases. The CDR3 is 18 amino acids. Germline CDR1 LGHNA, CDR2 YNFKEQ. V shed 0 bases and J 4 bases; nucleotides not matched to a gene: 10. The CDR3 region has the DNA TGTGCCAGCAGCCAAGATTTTGTAGGACAGGGCCCCACCGGGGAGCTGTTTTTT. It is translated as CASSQDFVGQGPTGELFF.

This clone appeared once. This chain connects TRBV28 to TRBJ2-3, with a weak D call TRBD2 (6 bases). V lost 6 bases and J 2 bases, leaving 12 bases between the germline ends. The CDR3 is 14 amino acids. CDR1 and CDR2 from the germline V gene are MDHEN and SYDVKM. The CDR3 DNA follows: TGTGCCAGCAGCCGCGGGGATGACACAGATACGCAGTATTTT. Translating it yields CASSRGDDTDTQYF.

In nucleotides, the CDR3 is TGTGCCAGTAGTTCGTACCGGGACAGTTATACCTACGAGCAGTACTTC. Protein: CASSSYRDSYTYEQYF. The chain joins TRBV19 to TRBJ2-7, with TRBD1 matching 7 bases. The CDR3 extends over 16 amino acids. CDR1 and CDR2 from the germline V gene are LNHDA and SQIVND (reference sequence). Trimming cost V 5 bases and J 2 bases; bases outside gene matches: 12.

This chain links TRBV4-1 with TRBJ2-7; 10 nucleotides agree with TRBD1. V was clipped by 4 bases and J by 12 bases; unmatched bases: 9. The CDR3 totals 13 residues. Per germline, CDR1 MGHRA and CDR2 YSYEKL. The CDR3 region is CASSPPGTGVPYF. CDR3 in DNA: TGCGCCAGCAGCCCGCCCGGGACAGGGGTACCGTACTTC.

The chain joins TRBV28 to TRBJ2-4; 9 nucleotides match TRBD2. CDR3 size: 14 residues. V was clipped by 4 bases and J by 9 bases; unmatched bases: 7. CDR1 and CDR2 (germline): MDHEN, SYDVKM. The chain's CDR3 is CASSSSGAGGIQYF. The CDR3, as DNA: TGTGCCAGCAGTTCTAGCGGGGCGGGCGGCATTCAGTACTTC.

The chain has TRBV28 and TRBJ1-5; weak D call: TRBD1 (6 bases). V lost 3 bases, J lost 5 bases, and 11 bases lay in between. The CDR3 runs 14 residues. Germline V gene sequence: CDR1 MDHEN, CDR2 SYDVKM. CDR3 sequence (DNA): TGTGCCAGCAGTTTCTTACAGGGAGATCAGCCCCAGCATTTT. Translation: CASSFLQGDQPQHF.

V and J are TRBV27 and TRBJ2-7; 9 bases agree with TRBD1. The CDR3 covers 14 residues. Germline CDR1 reads MNHEY; CDR2 reads SMNVEV (reference sequence). The trim removed 3 bases at V and 6 bases at J, leaving 6 bases unmatched. CDR3 DNA: TGTGCCAGCAGTTTGAGGACAGGGGATCTCGAGCAGTACTTC. The encoded protein is CASSLRTGDLEQYF.

The chain has TRBV19 and TRBJ1-1, with TRBD1 matching 7 bases. The germline V gene encodes CDR1 LNHDA and CDR2 SQIVND (reference sequence). The CDR3 loop spans 14 amino acids. V lost 9 bases and J lost 4; bases outside the gene matches: 11. The CDR3 DNA is TGTGCCAGCCAGACAGGGAGCGCACTCACTGAAGCTTTCTTT. It specifies CASQTGSALTEAFF.

The chain uses TRBV29-1 and TRBJ2-5; no clear D. The germline gives CDR1 SQVTM, CDR2 ANQGSEA. The CDR3 contains 10 residues. Between the trimmed V and J ends, which lost 7 bases and 0 bases, there was a span of 3 bases. The CDR3 bases are TGCAGCGGGCACCAAGAGACCCAGTACTTC. Its translation: CSGHQETQYF.

The count of this clone is one. V and J are TRBV4-3 and TRBJ1-1; D unclear. This CDR3 contains 13 residues. The germline CDR1 and CDR2 sequences are LGHNA and YSLEER. With 4 bases removed from V and 4 bases from J, the gap between germline ends came to 10 bases. CDR3 in amino acids: CASSPYRGTEAFF. CDR3 sequence (DNA): TGCGCCAGCAGCCCCTACCGGGGCACTGAAGCTTTCTTT.

There are a few counts of this clone. The chain links TRBV5-1 to TRBJ2-1, with 9 bases lining up with TRBD1. After removal of 5 bases from V and 5 bases from J, the junction contained 11 bases not matched to a gene. CDR3 length: 16 residues. CDR1 is SGHRS and CDR2 is YFSETQ in the germline V gene. The CDR3 DNA follows: TGCGCCAGCAGTCTAAACAGGGGGCAAAAAAACAATGAGCAGTTCTTC. It translates to CASSLNRGQKNNEQFF.

Details on this clone: Other DNA sequences within the sample encode an identical CDR3. The chain carries TRBV30 and TRBJ2-5, with 7 bases identical to TRBD2. Germline trimming cut 0 bases from V and 2 bases from J; bases unmatched to any gene: 9. CDR3 length: 16 residues. CDR1 is GTSNPN and CDR2 is SVGIG in the germline V gene (reference sequence). The CDR3 sequence: CAWSVRGGYQQETQYF. CDR3 DNA: TGTGCCTGGAGTGTGCGGGGAGGGTACCAGCAAGAGACCCAGTACTTC.

The V gene is TRBV4-1, the J gene TRBJ1-5; possibly TRBD1 for D (5 bases). V lost 1 base to trimming and J lost 7 bases, with 17 bases between them. CDR3 length: 16 residues. The germline gives CDR1 MGHRA, CDR2 YSYEKL. The CDR3 is CASSQGSGTGGQPQHF. In DNA, the CDR3 is TGCGCCAGCAGCCAAGGAAGCGGGACCGGTGGGCAGCCCCAGCATTTT.

CDR3 in DNA: TGTGCCTGGGGCGACAGCCCGTTTCACAATGAGCAGTTCTTC. Translating gives CAWGDSPFHNEQFF. This chain joins TRBV30 and TRBJ2-1; tentative D call: TRBD1 (5 bases). Germline CDR1 is GTSNPN and CDR2 is SVGIG (reference sequence). This CDR3 comprises 14 residues. Trimming took 5 bases from V and 5 from J, leaving 16 bases between them.